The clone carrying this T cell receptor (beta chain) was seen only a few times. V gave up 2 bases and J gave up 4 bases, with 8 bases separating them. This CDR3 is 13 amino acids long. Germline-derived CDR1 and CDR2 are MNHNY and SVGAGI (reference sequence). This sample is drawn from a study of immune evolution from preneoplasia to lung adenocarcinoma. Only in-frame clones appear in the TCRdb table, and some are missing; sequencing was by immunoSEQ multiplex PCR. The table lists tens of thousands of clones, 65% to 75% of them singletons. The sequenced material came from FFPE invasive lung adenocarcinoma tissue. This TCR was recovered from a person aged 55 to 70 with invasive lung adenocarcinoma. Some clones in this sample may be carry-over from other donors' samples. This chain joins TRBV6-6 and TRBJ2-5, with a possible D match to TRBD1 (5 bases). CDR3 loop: CASSYNQGETQYF. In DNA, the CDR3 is TGTGCCAGCAGTTACAACCAGGGAGAGACCCAGTACTTC.